This T cell receptor (beta chain) emerged from a study of vaccination and CD4 T cells after COVID-19. For the study at large: At a median about 91 days (range 35 to 161) after diagnosis, post-COVID samples were drawn.

In regard to this clonotype: Its target is not known.

Treatment given: approximately 9-day PBMC culture with coronavirus spike peptide pools or control peptides (ViraFEST assay). Cultured CD4+ T cell DNA underwent sequencing with the Oncomine TCR Beta short-read assay. TCRdb reanalysed the PCR reads using MiXCR and keeps one entry per CDR3 protein. The top ten clones hold approximately 9% of a sample with 15,000 to 20,000 distinct CDR3 sequences, over 45% of them seen once. This receptor was taken from a human donor who had recovered from COVID-19. The sample comprised CD4+ T cells from blood, cultured in vitro.

The CDR3 protein is CATSLPSSGRRETQYF. CDR3 bases: TGTGCCACCAGTCTACCTTCTAGCGGGAGGAGAGAGACCCAGTACTTC. The rearrangement uses TRBV24-1 and TRBJ2-5; 11 bases match TRBD2. The CDR3 extends over 16 amino acids. The trim removed 6 bases at V and 4 bases at J, leaving 9 bases unmatched. CDR1 KGHDR and CDR2 SFDVKD come from the germline V gene.